One and the same sample provided the 21 T cell receptor beta chains below, sequenced in a study of blood T cell repertoires in COVID-19. TCRdb keeps only in-frame clones here, not all; method: immunoSEQ multiplex PCR. Of hundreds of thousands of clones in the sample, under 95% were seen once. Input material: peripheral blood. Source of these receptors: a woman between 18 and 29 years old who had recovered from COVID-19.

The genes are TRBV3-1 (or the pseudogene TRBV3-2) and TRBJ1-3; a possible D gene is TRBD1 (5 bases). This CDR3 has 15 residues. CDR1 is LGHDT, CDR2 YNNKEL, per germline (reference sequence). V lost 4 bases to trimming and J lost 4 bases, with 14 bases between them. The CDR3 is CASSLAKGPGNTIYF. In nucleotides, the CDR3 is TGTGCCAGCAGCCTCGCAAAGGGGCCAGGAAACACCATATATTTT.

The chain links TRBV19 to TRBJ1-5; D is unresolved. Germline lookup yields CDR1 LNHDA and CDR2 SQIVND (reference sequence). The CDR3 extends over 12 amino acids. The ends were cut back, 6 bases at V and 6 bases at J, with 9 bases in the middle. The CDR3: CASSRAGQPQHF. The CDR3 bases are TGTGCCAGTAGCCGCGCCGGTCAGCCCCAGCATTTT.

V is TRBV30 and J is TRBJ1-5; D is unresolved. Germline-derived CDR1 and CDR2 are GTSNPN and SVGIG (reference sequence). The V end was cut by 6 bases, the J end by 4 bases, with 10 bases between. This CDR3 is 12 amino acids long. The CDR3 coding sequence is TGTGCCTGTAAGACACGAAATCAGCCCCAGCATTTT. This codes for CACKTRNQPQHF.

The chain joins TRBV11-3 to TRBJ2-1; 12 nucleotides line up with TRBD2. The length of the CDR3 is 15 residues. Germline trimming cut 5 bases from V and 6 bases from J; bases unmatched to any gene: 5. The germline V gene has CDR1 SGHNT and CDR2 YENEEA. The CDR3 protein is CASSLLAGGANEQFF. CDR3 bases: TGTGCCAGCAGCCTTCTAGCGGGAGGGGCCAATGAGCAGTTCTTC.

V usage is TRBV3-1 (or the pseudogene TRBV3-2) and J usage is TRBJ2-6; D uncertain. Germline lookup yields CDR1 LGHDT and CDR2 YNNKEL (reference sequence). Trimming removed 3 bases from V and 4 bases from J, with 13 bases in between. This CDR3 has 16 amino acids. This CDR3 reads CASSQVGLSGANVLTF. The CDR3 DNA reads as TGTGCCAGCAGCCAGGTTGGCCTGTCAGGGGCCAACGTCCTGACTTTC.

The chain combines TRBV7-6 with TRBJ2-1; 10 bases map to TRBD2. The germline V gene encodes CDR1 SGHVS and CDR2 FNYEAQ. The CDR3 is 14 amino acids. Trimming cost V 2 bases and J 15 bases; bases outside gene matches: 10. CDR3 in DNA: TGTGCCAGCAGCTTAAGTATAGCGGGAGGTGGCGGGTTCTTC. This gives the protein CASSLSIAGGGGFF.

J is TRBJ2-1 and V is TRBV5-4; possible D gene TRBD2, 6 bases. The CDR3 sequence is 16 residues long. Germline V gene sequence: CDR1 SGHNT, CDR2 YYREEE (reference sequence). V dropped 4 bases and J dropped 2 bases, with 16 bases sitting between them. CDR3 DNA sequence: TGTGCCAGCAGCCCAGGGACTCCCGAGGCCTACAATGAGCAGTTCTTC. Translating it yields CASSPGTPEAYNEQFF. The full variable domain, its missing parts supplied by reference TRBV5-4 and TRBJ2-1, is ETGVTQSPTHLIKTRGQQVTLRCSSQSGHNTVSWYQQALGQGPQFIFQYYREEENGRGNFPPRFSGLQFPNYSSELNVNALELDDSALYLCASSPGTPEAYNEQFFGPGTRLTVL.

The chain is built from TRBV5-1 and TRBJ2-5, with D possibly matching TRBD1 (7 bases). Trimming left V 4 bases short and J 2 bases short, with 15 bases between. Germline V gene data show CDR1 as SGHRS and CDR2 as YFSETQ. The CDR3 totals 15 residues. Here the CDR3 reads CASSGGTVNQETQYF. The CDR3 nucleotides read TGCGCCAGCAGCGGCGGGACAGTTAATCAAGAGACCCAGTACTTC.

The rearrangement uses TRBV27 and TRBJ1-1; TRBD1 is a possible D gene (5 bases). The CDR3 covers 14 residues. Germline-derived CDR1 and CDR2 are MNHEY and SMNVEV (reference sequence). V was shortened by 5 bases and J by 0 bases, with 10 bases between the two germline ends. The CDR3 loop is CASSGAGLNTEAFF. The CDR3 nucleotides read TGTGCCAGCAGTGGGGCAGGACTGAACACTGAAGCTTTCTTT.

The rearrangement joins TRBV6-5 to TRBJ1-2; D not resolved. The CDR3 extends over 13 amino acids. V was pared by 7 bases and J by 3 bases, with 12 bases between. Germline-derived CDR1 and CDR2 are MNHEY and SVGAGI. The DNA of the CDR3 is TGTGCCAGCACCCGAGGATACCACTATGGCTACACCTTC. Its protein is CASTRGYHYGYTF.

V is TRBV7-9 and J is TRBJ1-2; 8 nucleotides align to TRBD1. Losses at the gene ends were 5 bases for V and 2 bases for J; bases not matched to a gene: 4. Germline values: CDR1 SEHNR, CDR2 FQNEAQ (reference sequence). The length of the CDR3 is 14 residues. DNA for the CDR3: TGTGCCAGCAGCAAGGACAGGGCCAACTATGGCTACACCTTC. It codes for CASSKDRANYGYTF.

The gene calls are TRBV9 and TRBJ2-5; possibly TRBD2 for D (5 bases). The germline gives CDR1 SGDLS, CDR2 YYNGEE. The CDR3 consists of 14 residues. The V end was cut by 0 bases, the J end by 4 bases, with 10 bases between. CDR3 loop: CASSVEVGRETQYF. DNA of the CDR3: TGTGCCAGCAGCGTAGAGGTGGGGAGAGAGACCCAGTACTTC.

The chain links TRBV10-3 to TRBJ1-2, with D maybe TRBD1 (6 bases). The CDR3 extends over 13 amino acids. Germline CDR1 ENHRY, CDR2 SYGVKD. Trimming took 10 bases from V and 6 from J, leaving 18 bases between them. CDR3 protein: CASGGGRENGYTF. The CDR3 DNA reads TGTGCCAGCGGGGGCGGCAGGGAGAATGGCTACACCTTC.

This chain connects TRBV4-3 to TRBJ2-3; maybe TRBD1 (6 bases). The CDR3 is made up of 17 amino acids. CDR1 is LGHNA and CDR2 is YSLEER in the germline V gene. The V end lost 4 bases, the J end lost 3 bases, and 20 bases lay between the germline ends. The CDR3 bases are TGCGCCAGCAGCCTCGAAGGAAACGGACAGACTACAGATACGCAGTATTTT. It specifies CASSLEGNGQTTDTQYF.

The chain has TRBV6-2 or TRBV6-3 and TRBJ1-1; a possible D gene is TRBD1 (5 bases). The CDR3 is 13 amino acids. Looked up from germline, CDR1 is MNHEY and CDR2 is SVGEGT. The V and J ends lost 6 bases and 4 bases respectively, with 12 bases between them. DNA of the CDR3: TGTGCCAGCAGCCCACTCAGGGTCACTGAAGCTTTCTTT. It translates to CASSPLRVTEAFF.

This rearrangement joins TRBV2 to TRBJ2-1, with D possibly being TRBD2 (6 bases). V shed 1 base and J shed 3 bases, with 10 bases lying between them. There are 15 residues in the CDR3. The V gene's germline CDR1 is SNHLY and CDR2 FYNNEI. CDR3 residues: CASSEERAFYNEQFF. The CDR3 DNA reads as TGTGCCAGCAGTGAAGAGCGGGCCTTCTACAATGAGCAGTTCTTC. Looking up the rest from reference TRBV2 and TRBJ2-1 gives the full variable domain: EPEVTQTPSHQVTQMGQEVILRCVPISNHLYFYWYRQILGQKVEFLVSFYNNEISEKSEIFDDQFSVERPDGSNFTLKIRSTKLEDSAMYFCASSEERAFYNEQFFGPGTRLTVL.

V is TRBV12-3 or TRBV12-4 and J is TRBJ2-1; 7 nucleotides match TRBD2. V lost 5 bases to trimming and J lost 12 bases; unmatched junction nucleotides: 7. This CDR3 region has 12 residues. The CDR3 loop reads CASSHGTILQFF. The CDR3 region has the DNA TGTGCCAGCAGTCACGGGACTATCTTGCAGTTCTTC.

This clone was counted a single time. This sample also contains other DNA sequences that code for the same CDR3. The chain recombines TRBV5-1 with TRBJ1-4; TRBD1 agrees at 9 bases. Germline lookup yields CDR1 SGHRS and CDR2 YFSETQ. The V segment lost 4 bases and the J segment 8 bases; nucleotides outside the gene matches: 6. The CDR3 loop spans 14 amino acids. CDR3 nucleotide sequence: TGCGCCAGCAGCCCGGGACAGGGTGGAGAAAAACTGTTTTTT. Translated: CASSPGQGGEKLFF.

The rearrangement joins TRBV19 to TRBJ1-2, with D unclear. The CDR3 runs 15 residues. Per germline, CDR1 LNHDA and CDR2 SQIVND (reference sequence). V was cut by 1 base and J by 0 bases, with 9 bases left in between. CDR3 sequence (DNA): TGTGCCAGTAGTATAGTCAATCACTCTAACTATGGCTACACCTTC. As protein: CASSIVNHSNYGYTF.

The rearrangement joins TRBV5-5 to TRBJ2-3; a weak D match, TRBD1 (6 bases). This CDR3 is 16 amino acids long. Per the germline V gene, CDR1 is SGHKS and CDR2 is YYEKEE (reference sequence). Trimming left V 5 bases short and J 3 bases short, with 19 bases between. CDR3: CASSFFTGMETDTQYF. CDR3 coding DNA: TGTGCCAGCAGTTTTTTCACAGGGATGGAAACAGATACGCAGTATTTT.

V usage is TRBV30 and J usage is TRBJ1-2; the D is unclear. V lost 4 bases and J 4 bases, leaving 13 bases between the germline ends. Looked up from germline, CDR1 is GTSNPN and CDR2 is SVGIG (reference sequence). The CDR3 extends over 13 amino acids. CDR3 DNA sequence: TGTGCCTGGACAAAAACTGTCCGCTATGGCTACACCTTC. This sequence encodes CAWTKTVRYGYTF.